These T cell receptor beta chains were read from a single sample in a study of blood T cell repertoires in COVID-19. Libraries were prepared by immunoSEQ multiplex PCR; TCRdb keeps only in-frame clonotypes and omits some of them. The sample lists roughly 500,000 clones, around 87% occurring once. The sample was PBMCs or T cells enriched from blood (not recorded which). Source of these receptors: a middle-aged woman who had recovered from COVID-19. Both conserved end residues are part of each CDR3. D genes are given only for firm matches. Clone size appears in some rows only: once, few, many, or a class for an expanded clone.

j_gene: TRBJ2-3
v_gene: TRBV6-2/TRBV6-3
abundance: .
d_gene: .
CDR3aa: CASSYSMARPGDTQYF
CDR3nt: TGTGCCAGCAGTTACTCGATGGCTCGGCCAGGGGATACGCAGTATTTT

j_gene: TRBJ2-1
v_gene: TRBV15
abundance: .
d_gene: .
CDR3aa: CATSRASGLINEQFF
CDR3nt: TGTGCCACCAGCAGAGCCTCTGGACTCATCAATGAGCAGTTCTTC

j_gene: TRBJ2-1
v_gene: TRBV18
abundance: .
d_gene: TRBD1
CDR3aa: CASSPRYGQGGKDEQFF
CDR3nt: TGTGCCAGCTCACCACGCTACGGACAGGGTGGTAAGGATGAGCAGTTCTTC

j_gene: TRBJ1-1
v_gene: TRBV4-1
abundance: .
d_gene: TRBD1
CDR3aa: CASSQRQGYTEAFF
CDR3nt: TGCGCCAGCAGCCAGAGACAGGGTTACACTGAAGCTTTCTTT

j_gene: TRBJ1-1
v_gene: TRBV5-5
abundance: .
d_gene: .
CDR3aa: CASSLGEYTEAFF
CDR3nt: TGTGCCAGCAGCTTGGGGGAGTACACTGAAGCTTTCTTT

j_gene: TRBJ1-3
v_gene: TRBV29-1
abundance: .
d_gene: .
CDR3aa: CSVAPGAGNTIYF
CDR3nt: TGCAGCGTTGCCCCGGGGGCTGGAAACACCATATATTTT

j_gene: TRBJ2-1
v_gene: TRBV5-6
abundance: .
d_gene: TRBD2
CDR3aa: CASKPSGSTYNEQFF
CDR3nt: TGTGCCAGCAAGCCTAGCGGGAGTACTTACAATGAGCAGTTCTTC

j_gene: TRBJ1-2
v_gene: TRBV27
abundance: .
d_gene: TRBD1
CDR3aa: CASSTTTGKGYTF
CDR3nt: TGTGCCAGCAGTACCACGACAGGGAAGGGCTACACCTTC

j_gene: TRBJ2-5
v_gene: TRBV3-1/TRBV3-2
abundance: .
d_gene: .
CDR3aa: CASSHLAREETQYF
CDR3nt: TGTGCCAGCAGCCATCTAGCTCGCGAAGAGACCCAGTACTTC

j_gene: TRBJ2-1
v_gene: TRBV2
abundance: .
d_gene: .
CDR3aa: CASSSRLGEQFF
CDR3nt: TGTGCCAGCAGTTCCCGACTAGGTGAGCAGTTCTTC

j_gene: TRBJ2-3
v_gene: TRBV5-4
abundance: .
d_gene: TRBD2
CDR3aa: CASSLGLAGIRDTQYF
CDR3nt: TGTGCCAGCAGCTTGGGACTAGCGGGAATTAGGGATACGCAGTATTTT

j_gene: TRBJ2-5
v_gene: TRBV2
abundance: .
d_gene: .
CDR3aa: CASSLAEYQETQYF
CDR3nt: TGTGCCAGCAGCCTAGCTGAGTACCAAGAGACCCAGTACTTC

j_gene: TRBJ1-1
v_gene: TRBV19
abundance: .
d_gene: .
CDR3aa: CASSILQGTEAFF
CDR3nt: TGTGCCAGTAGTATACTTCAGGGTACTGAAGCTTTCTTT

j_gene: TRBJ2-7
v_gene: TRBV5-4
abundance: .
d_gene: TRBD1
CDR3aa: CASSWTPGGGQYF
CDR3nt: TGTGCCAGCAGCTGGACTCCAGGGGGCGGGCAGTACTTC

j_gene: TRBJ2-5
v_gene: TRBV4-1
abundance: .
d_gene: .
CDR3aa: CASSQEADTPYQETQYF
CDR3nt: TGCGCCAGCAGCCAAGAAGCTGATACCCCGTACCAAGAGACCCAGTACTTC

j_gene: TRBJ1-2
v_gene: TRBV7-9
abundance: once
d_gene: .
CDR3aa: CASSFQSSGDYGYTF
CDR3nt: TGTGCCAGCAGCTTTCAGTCCTCAGGGGACTATGGCTACACCTTC

j_gene: TRBJ1-2
v_gene: TRBV5-1
abundance: .
d_gene: TRBD1
CDR3aa: CASTPLGQGWNYGYTF
CDR3nt: TGCGCCAGCACCCCACTCGGACAGGGATGGAACTATGGCTACACCTTC

j_gene: TRBJ2-3
v_gene: TRBV19
abundance: .
d_gene: TRBD2
CDR3aa: CASSPSSSGRVDTQYF
CDR3nt: TGTGCCAGTAGTCCCTCGAGTAGCGGGAGGGTAGATACGCAGTATTTT

j_gene: TRBJ2-5
v_gene: TRBV29-1
abundance: .
d_gene: .
CDR3aa: CSVLTGQETQYF
CDR3nt: TGCAGCGTGCTAACAGGCCAAGAGACCCAGTACTTC

j_gene: TRBJ2-5
v_gene: TRBV20-1
abundance: .
d_gene: .
CDR3aa: CSASHRVEETQYF
CDR3nt: TGCAGTGCTAGTCACAGGGTTGAAGAGACCCAGTACTTC

j_gene: TRBJ2-1
v_gene: TRBV5-4
abundance: .
d_gene: .
CDR3aa: CASSLFVPLSYNEQFF
CDR3nt: TGTGCCAGCAGCTTATTTGTTCCACTCTCCTACAATGAGCAGTTCTTC

j_gene: TRBJ2-1
v_gene: TRBV7-8
abundance: .
d_gene: TRBD2
CDR3aa: CASSLGGLAGGYNEQFF
CDR3nt: TGTGCCAGCAGCTTAGGAGGGCTAGCGGGAGGTTACAATGAGCAGTTCTTC

j_gene: TRBJ2-1
v_gene: TRBV7-8
abundance: .
d_gene: .
CDR3aa: CASSPTLRTGSYNEQFF
CDR3nt: TGTGCCAGCAGCCCTACACTCAGAACAGGCTCCTACAATGAGCAGTTCTTC

j_gene: TRBJ2-1
v_gene: TRBV27
abundance: .
d_gene: TRBD2
CDR3aa: CASSYGPSGTPYEQFF
CDR3nt: TGTGCCAGCAGTTATGGCCCTAGCGGGACCCCCTATGAGCAGTTCTTC

j_gene: TRBJ1-1
v_gene: TRBV2
abundance: .
d_gene: .
CDR3aa: CASSGRGVNTEAFF
CDR3nt: TGTGCCAGCAGTGGCAGGGGCGTGAACACTGAAGCTTTCTTT

j_gene: TRBJ1-1
v_gene: TRBV3-1/TRBV3-2
abundance: .
d_gene: .
CDR3aa: CASSQQTANTEAFF
CDR3nt: TGTGCCAGCAGCCAACAGACAGCGAACACTGAAGCTTTCTTT

j_gene: TRBJ2-7
v_gene: TRBV15
abundance: once
d_gene: TRBD1
CDR3aa: CATSTSRDRDHEQYF
CDR3nt: TGTGCCACCAGCACATCCCGGGACAGGGACCACGAGCAGTACTTC

j_gene: TRBJ2-3
v_gene: TRBV4-3
abundance: .
d_gene: TRBD2
CDR3aa: CASSPGTSGASTDTQYF
CDR3nt: TGCGCCAGCAGCCCCGGGACTAGCGGGGCTAGCACAGATACGCAGTATTTT

j_gene: TRBJ1-1
v_gene: TRBV27
abundance: once
d_gene: .
CDR3aa: CASSPAGRAAEAFF
CDR3nt: TGTGCCAGCAGTCCCGCAGGGAGGGCTGCTGAAGCTTTCTTT

j_gene: TRBJ2-3
v_gene: TRBV24-1
abundance: .
d_gene: .
CDR3aa: CATSDLVGQGETDTQYF
CDR3nt: TGTGCCACCAGTGATTTAGTCGGCCAGGGTGAAACAGATACGCAGTATTTT

j_gene: TRBJ2-3
v_gene: TRBV9
abundance: .
d_gene: TRBD1
CDR3aa: CASSPGTASTDTQYF
CDR3nt: TGTGCCAGCAGCCCCGGGACAGCTAGCACAGATACGCAGTATTTT

j_gene: TRBJ1-2
v_gene: TRBV27
abundance: once
d_gene: TRBD1
CDR3aa: CASSFPKFRGRKGSMGYTF
CDR3nt: TGTGCCAGCAGTTTCCCCAAGTTTAGGGGGCGGAAGGGCTCTATGGGCTACACCTTC

j_gene: TRBJ1-2
v_gene: TRBV24-1
abundance: .
d_gene: TRBD1
CDR3aa: CATSNRQGHGYTF
CDR3nt: TGTGCCACCAGTAACCGACAGGGCCATGGCTACACCTTC

j_gene: TRBJ2-1
v_gene: TRBV27
abundance: .
d_gene: .
CDR3aa: CASSDTPYNEQFF
CDR3nt: TGTGCCAGCAGCGACACACCCTACAATGAGCAGTTCTTC

j_gene: TRBJ2-5
v_gene: TRBV10-3
abundance: .
d_gene: .
CDR3aa: CAISESQGEETQYF
CDR3nt: TGTGCCATCAGCGAGTCTCAGGGTGAAGAGACCCAGTACTTC

j_gene: TRBJ2-7
v_gene: TRBV2
abundance: few
d_gene: .
CDR3aa: CASSLLRRGQQYF
CDR3nt: TGTGCCAGCAGTCTCCTGAGGAGGGGGCAGCAGTACTTC

j_gene: TRBJ2-5
v_gene: TRBV5-4
abundance: once
d_gene: .
CDR3aa: CATSLGGRANQETQYF
CDR3nt: TGTGCCACCTCTTTAGGTGGCAGGGCTAACCAAGAGACCCAGTACTTC

j_gene: TRBJ2-1
v_gene: TRBV19
abundance: .
d_gene: .
CDR3aa: CARVARVAGQYSFF
CDR3nt: TGTGCCAGAGTAGCCCGGGTGGCGGGGCAGTACTCGTTCTTC

j_gene: TRBJ2-2
v_gene: TRBV28
abundance: .
d_gene: .
CDR3aa: CGTTENTGELFF
CDR3nt: TGCGGGACAACTGAGAACACCGGGGAGCTGTTTTTT

j_gene: TRBJ2-3
v_gene: TRBV5-1
abundance: .
d_gene: TRBD2
CDR3aa: CASSPGLAEGTDTQYF
CDR3nt: TGCGCCAGCAGCCCAGGACTAGCGGAGGGCACAGATACGCAGTATTTT

j_gene: TRBJ1-1
v_gene: TRBV2
abundance: .
d_gene: TRBD1
CDR3aa: CASSPQGDIEAFF
CDR3nt: TGTGCCAGCAGTCCCCAGGGGGACATTGAAGCTTTCTTT

j_gene: TRBJ2-5
v_gene: TRBV5-8
abundance: few
d_gene: TRBD1
CDR3aa: CASSPTGTGGETQYF
CDR3nt: TGTGCCAGCAGCCCGACCGGGACAGGGGGAGAGACCCAGTACTTC

j_gene: TRBJ1-3
v_gene: TRBV5-8
abundance: .
d_gene: .
CDR3aa: CASSLRGLSSGNTIYF
CDR3nt: TGTGCCAGCAGCTTGAGAGGATTAAGCTCTGGAAACACCATATATTTT

j_gene: TRBJ2-5
v_gene: TRBV5-1
abundance: .
d_gene: .
CDR3aa: CASSLDSGYQETQYF
CDR3nt: TGCGCCAGCAGCTTGGATTCAGGCTACCAAGAGACCCAGTACTTC

j_gene: TRBJ2-7
v_gene: TRBV25-1
abundance: few
d_gene: TRBD1
CDR3aa: CASSEPGTGRSYEQYF
CDR3nt: TGTGCCAGCAGTGAACCTGGGACAGGGAGGTCCTACGAGCAGTACTTC

j_gene: TRBJ1-1
v_gene: TRBV19
abundance: .
d_gene: TRBD1
CDR3aa: CASSLNAGGTEAFF
CDR3nt: TGTGCCAGTAGTCTCAACGCAGGGGGCACTGAAGCTTTCTTT

j_gene: TRBJ1-1
v_gene: TRBV11-2
abundance: once
d_gene: TRBD1
CDR3aa: CASSLVGVGQGNTEAFF
CDR3nt: TGTGCCAGCAGCTTAGTGGGGGTAGGACAGGGGAACACTGAAGCTTTCTTT

j_gene: TRBJ2-3
v_gene: TRBV27
abundance: .
d_gene: TRBD1
CDR3aa: CASSPGRQGHTQYF
CDR3nt: TGTGCCAGCAGTCCAGGCCGACAGGGACATACGCAGTATTTT

j_gene: TRBJ2-5
v_gene: TRBV15
abundance: .
d_gene: .
CDR3aa: CATSRVPNQKGETQYF
CDR3nt: TGTGCCACCAGCAGAGTCCCAAACCAAAAGGGGGAGACCCAGTACTTC

j_gene: TRBJ1-2
v_gene: TRBV19
abundance: .
d_gene: TRBD1
CDR3aa: CASNKRTGFYGYTF
CDR3nt: TGTGCCAGTAATAAGCGGACAGGGTTCTATGGCTACACCTTC

j_gene: TRBJ1-2
v_gene: TRBV5-4
abundance: many
d_gene: .
CDR3aa: CASSFRVPNYGYTF
CDR3nt: TGTGCCAGCAGCTTCAGGGTCCCTAACTATGGCTACACCTTC

j_gene: TRBJ1-2
v_gene: TRBV5-1
abundance: .
d_gene: TRBD1
CDR3aa: CASSLVFRTGRSSGYGYTF
CDR3nt: TGCGCCAGCAGCTTGGTTTTCCGGACAGGGCGTAGCAGTGGGTATGGCTACACCTTC

j_gene: TRBJ1-2
v_gene: TRBV6-1
abundance: .
d_gene: .
CDR3aa: CASSEFDQARYTF
CDR3nt: TGTGCCAGCAGTGAATTTGATCAGGCTCGCTACACCTTC

j_gene: TRBJ1-1
v_gene: TRBV18
abundance: .
d_gene: TRBD1
CDR3aa: CASSPGTGSMNTEAFF
CDR3nt: TGTGCCAGCTCACCGGGGACAGGGTCCATGAACACTGAAGCTTTCTTT

j_gene: TRBJ1-4
v_gene: TRBV11-3
abundance: .
d_gene: .
CDR3aa: CASSLYGGSRTNEKLFF
CDR3nt: TGTGCCAGCAGCTTATACGGAGGGAGTAGGACTAATGAAAAACTGTTTTTT

j_gene: TRBJ1-2
v_gene: TRBV5-6
abundance: .
d_gene: TRBD1
CDR3aa: CASSLDRGQGYTF
CDR3nt: TGTGCCAGCAGCTTGGACAGGGGGCAAGGCTACACCTTC